This is a list of T cell receptor beta chains from one sample in a study of blood T cell repertoires in COVID-19. Here immunoSEQ multiplex PCR was the method, and the copy in TCRdb shows in-frame clones only, minus some. The sample records hundreds of thousands of clones, 70% to 90% being singletons. Sequenced input: PBMCs or T cells enriched from blood (not recorded which). The receptors here all came from a woman aged 60-70 years who had recovered from COVID-19. The CDR3 runs from the conserved cysteine through the conserved F or W. D genes are given only for firm matches. A row's size may be missing; if present it is once, few, many or a size class.

-	TRBD1	TRBV5-1	TRBJ1-6	TGCGCCAGCAGCATCGCCGGGACAGGGGACTCACCCCTCCACTTT	CASSIAGTGDSPLHF
-	TRBD2	TRBV24-1	TRBJ2-3	TGTGCCACCAGTGATTGGCTAGCGGGGGGAAGCACAGATACGCAGTATTTT	CATSDWLAGGSTDTQYF
once	-	TRBV30	TRBJ1-1	TGTGCCTGGAGTGTTGGGTCGGGCAGGGCGAACACTGAAGCTTTCTTT	CAWSVGSGRANTEAFF
-	-	TRBV7-2	TRBJ2-3	TGTGCCAGCAGCTTTGCGGGGCGCACAGATACGCAGTATTTT	CASSFAGRTDTQYF
-	-	TRBV4-1	TRBJ2-3	TGCGCCAGCAGCCTCCCCAAAGAAACTCGGGGGACGGATACGCAGTATTTT	CASSLPKETRGTDTQYF
-	-	TRBV4-1	TRBJ2-5	TGCGCCAGCAGCCAATCCCAGGCCGGAGAGACCCAGTACTTC	CASSQSQAGETQYF
-	-	TRBV7-9	TRBJ2-1	TGTGCCAGCAGCTCGTCCGGACTGGATTACAATGAGCAGTTCTTC	CASSSSGLDYNEQFF
-	TRBD1	TRBV7-2	TRBJ2-3	TGTGCCAGCAGCTTTTCGGACAGGGCGGGAGATACGCAGTATTTT	CASSFSDRAGDTQYF
-	-	TRBV14	TRBJ1-1	TGTGCCAGCAGCCAAGACAGGGCTAGGAACACTGAAGCTTTCTTT	CASSQDRARNTEAFF
-	-	TRBV24-1	TRBJ1-1	TGTGCCACCAGTGATTCTCGGGAAGCTTTCTTT	CATSDSREAFF
-	TRBD1	TRBV5-1	TRBJ2-7	TGCGCCAGCAGCCCCCTCGACAGGGACCCCTACGAGCAGTACTTC	CASSPLDRDPYEQYF
-	TRBD1	TRBV3-1/TRBV3-2	TRBJ2-5	TGTGCCAGCAGCCTTTCAGGGGGTTGGGAGACCCAGTACTTC	CASSLSGGWETQYF
once	TRBD1	TRBV24-1	TRBJ1-4	TGTGCCACCAGTGATACAGGACAGGGGGGAAATGAAAAACTGTTTTTT	CATSDTGQGGNEKLFF
-	TRBD1	TRBV19	TRBJ1-2	TGTGCCAGTAGTGGCCAGGGACAGAACTATGGCTACACCTTC	CASSGQGQNYGYTF
-	-	TRBV7-7	TRBJ2-1	TGTGCCAGCAGCTTAAGTCCCGGGAATGAGCAGTTCTTC	CASSLSPGNEQFF
-	TRBD1	TRBV3-1/TRBV3-2	TRBJ2-7	TGTGCCAGCAGCCCCTCGGACAGGCGGGCCGAGCAGTACTTC	CASSPSDRRAEQYF
-	TRBD2	TRBV4-1	TRBJ2-7	TGCGCCAGCAGCCCCCTAGCGGGGCTCGTATTCGAGCAGTACTTC	CASSPLAGLVFEQYF
-	TRBD1	TRBV5-4	TRBJ2-3	TGTGCCAGCAGCTTGCAGGGGGCAGATACGCAGTATTTT	CASSLQGADTQYF
-	TRBD1	TRBV6-6	TRBJ2-3	TGTGCCAGCAAACGAACAGGGGTTAGCACAGATACGCAGTATTTT	CASKRTGVSTDTQYF
-	TRBD1	TRBV5-4	TRBJ1-1	TGTGCCAGCAGCTCCGGACAGGTGAACACTGAAGCTTTCTTT	CASSSGQVNTEAFF